This TCR beta chain was sequenced during a study of blood T cell repertoires in COVID-19. About the study: Sources were T cells, B-cell-depleted T cells, or PBMCs; the material itself was cDNA or gDNA.

The repertoire was sequenced with immunoSEQ multiplex PCR; TCRdb's copy has only in-frame clones and lacks some. The sample has around 120,000 clones, around 83% seen once; the top ten hold around 9.8%. The CDR3 contains 16 residues. Germline values: CDR1 LGHNA, CDR2 YNFKEQ. Losses at the gene ends were 2 bases for V and 4 bases for J; bases not matched to a gene: 6. This chain uses TRBV4-2 with TRBJ2-1; TRBD2 matches at 9 bases. The receptor was isolated from a man aged 40-49 years with active or convalescent COVID-19. Sequenced input: peripheral blood. The DNA for the CDR3 is TGTGCCAGCAGCCAAACAGTAGCGGGGGCTTACAATGAGCAGTTCTTC. Translated: CASSQTVAGAYNEQFF.